This TCR beta chain was identified during a study of blood T cell repertoires in COVID-19. Study information: Sources were T cells, B-cell-depleted T cells, or PBMCs; the material itself was cDNA or gDNA.

This CDR3 spans 15 amino acids. V shed 4 bases, J shed 1 base, and the junction held 4 bases outside the gene matches. The germline V gene encodes CDR1 SGHRS and CDR2 YFSETQ. This clone has only one observation. Clones were sequenced by immunoSEQ multiplex PCR, and TCRdb holds only the in-frame ones, with some missing. The data contain tens of thousands of clones, approximately 91% of them singletons. J is TRBJ2-1 and V is TRBV5-1; 8 bases map to TRBD1. The sequencing input was peripheral blood. This TCR derives from a human donor with active COVID-19. The donor label of this sample is uncertain. CDR3 coding DNA: TGCGCCAGCAGCGGGAGGACAGGGTCCTACAATGAGCAGTTCTTC. Translating gives CASSGRTGSYNEQFF.